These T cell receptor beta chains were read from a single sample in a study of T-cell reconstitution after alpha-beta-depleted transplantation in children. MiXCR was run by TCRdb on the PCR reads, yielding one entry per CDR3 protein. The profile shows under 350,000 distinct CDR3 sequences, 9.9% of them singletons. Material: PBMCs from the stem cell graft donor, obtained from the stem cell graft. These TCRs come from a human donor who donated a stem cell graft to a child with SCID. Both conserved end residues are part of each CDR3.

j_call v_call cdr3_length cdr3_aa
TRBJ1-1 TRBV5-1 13 CASSLKTNTEAFF
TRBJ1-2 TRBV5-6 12 CASSLQAYGYTF
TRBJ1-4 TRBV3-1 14 CATRGAATNEKLFF
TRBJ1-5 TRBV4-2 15 CASSQRWPPNQPQHF
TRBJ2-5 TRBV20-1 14 CSARARVFQETQYF
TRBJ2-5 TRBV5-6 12 CASSLERAAQYF
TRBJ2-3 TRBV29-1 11 CSVASTDTQYF
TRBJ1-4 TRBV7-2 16 CASSLDWAGTNEKLFF
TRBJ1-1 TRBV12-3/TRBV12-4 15 CASSFGPGEVTEAFF
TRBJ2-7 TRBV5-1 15 CASSFGTALPYEQYF
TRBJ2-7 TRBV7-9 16 CASSKQGAVLSYEQYF
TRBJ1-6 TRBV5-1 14 CASTREEGSPPLHF
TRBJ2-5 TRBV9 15 CASSVTVSNQETQYF
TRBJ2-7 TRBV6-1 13 CASSLGEAYEQYF
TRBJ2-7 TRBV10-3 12 CALLYRGYEQYF
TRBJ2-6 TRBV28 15 CASSLGTAGANVLTF
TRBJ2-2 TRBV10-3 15 CAISDRGAPTGELFF
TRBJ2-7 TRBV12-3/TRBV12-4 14 CASSLGQAAYEQYF
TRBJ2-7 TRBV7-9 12 CASSQGIYEQYF
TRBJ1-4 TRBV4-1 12 CASSQREEKLFF
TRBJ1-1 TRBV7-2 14 CASSFTGVFTEAFF
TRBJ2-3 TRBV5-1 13 CASSFIGPDTQYF
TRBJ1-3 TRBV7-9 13 CASRQGAGNTIYF
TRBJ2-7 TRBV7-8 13 CASSLGLLDEQYF
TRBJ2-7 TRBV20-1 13 CSAREGRTYEQYF
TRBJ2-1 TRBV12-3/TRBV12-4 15 CASSAYRQGYNEQFF
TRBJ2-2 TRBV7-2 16 CASSHMVGANTGELFF
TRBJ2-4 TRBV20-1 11 CSAKGADIQYF
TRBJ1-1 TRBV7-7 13 CASSSDRGAEAFF
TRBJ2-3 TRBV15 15 CATSGTRVSTDTQYF
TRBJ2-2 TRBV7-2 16 CASSLVGRGLDGELFF
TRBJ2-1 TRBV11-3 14 CASSLDGVNNEQFF
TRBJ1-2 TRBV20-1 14 CSATLTGTNYGYTF
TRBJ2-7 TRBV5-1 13 CASSFPPYYEQYF
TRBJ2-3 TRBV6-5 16 CASSYRLGGATDTQYF
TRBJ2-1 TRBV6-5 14 CASSYSRDSNEQFF
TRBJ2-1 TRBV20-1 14 CSAFLQGLYNEQFF
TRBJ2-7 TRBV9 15 CASSSNEAGSYEQYF
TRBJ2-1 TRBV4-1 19 CASSQDAVAGGTIYDEQFF